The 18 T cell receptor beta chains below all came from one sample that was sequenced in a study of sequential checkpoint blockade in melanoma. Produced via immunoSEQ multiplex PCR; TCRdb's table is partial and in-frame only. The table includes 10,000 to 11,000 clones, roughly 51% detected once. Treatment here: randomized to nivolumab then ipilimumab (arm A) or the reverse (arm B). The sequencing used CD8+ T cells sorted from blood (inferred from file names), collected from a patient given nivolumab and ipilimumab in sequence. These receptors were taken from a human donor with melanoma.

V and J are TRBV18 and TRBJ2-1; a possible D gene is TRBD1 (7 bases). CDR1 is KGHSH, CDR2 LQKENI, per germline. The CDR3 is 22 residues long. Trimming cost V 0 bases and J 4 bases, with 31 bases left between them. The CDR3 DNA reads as TGTGCCAGCTCACCACCGGGCCCCCTGACAGGGTTCGGGGGTTTCCCATACAATGAGCAGTTCTTC. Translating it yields CASSPPGPLTGFGGFPYNEQFF.

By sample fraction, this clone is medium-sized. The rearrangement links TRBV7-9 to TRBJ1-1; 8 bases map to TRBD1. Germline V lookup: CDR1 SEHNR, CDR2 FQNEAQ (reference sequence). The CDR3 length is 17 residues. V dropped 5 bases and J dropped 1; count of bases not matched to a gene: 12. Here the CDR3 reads CASSRDRGLLANTEAFF. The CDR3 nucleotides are TGTGCCAGCAGCCGCGACAGGGGCCTTCTGGCGAACACTGAAGCTTTCTTT.

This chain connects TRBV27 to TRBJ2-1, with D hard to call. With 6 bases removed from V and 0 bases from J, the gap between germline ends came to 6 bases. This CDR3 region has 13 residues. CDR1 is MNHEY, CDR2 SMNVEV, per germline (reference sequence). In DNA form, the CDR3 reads TGTGCCAGCAGCCAGTACTCCTACAATGAGCAGTTCTTC. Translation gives CASSQYSYNEQFF.

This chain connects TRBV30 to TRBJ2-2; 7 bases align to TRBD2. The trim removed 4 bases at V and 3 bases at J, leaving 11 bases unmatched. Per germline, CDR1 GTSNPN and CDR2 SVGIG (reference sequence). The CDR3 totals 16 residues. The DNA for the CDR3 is TGTGCCTGGACCCCCCGAAGCCTAGCGGACACCGGGGAGCTGTTTTTT. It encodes CAWTPRSLADTGELFF. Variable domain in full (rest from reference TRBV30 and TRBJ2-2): SQTIHQWPATLVQPVGSPLSLECTVEGTSNPNLYWYRQAAGRGLQLLFYSVGIGQISSEVPQNLSASRPQDRQFILSSKKLLLSDSGFYLCAWTPRSLADTGELFFGEGSRLTVL.

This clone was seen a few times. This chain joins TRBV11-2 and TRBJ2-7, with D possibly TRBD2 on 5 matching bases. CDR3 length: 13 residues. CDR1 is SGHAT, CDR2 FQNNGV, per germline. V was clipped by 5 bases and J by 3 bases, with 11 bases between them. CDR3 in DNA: TGTGCCAGCAGCCCGAGCGGTCTCTACGAGCAGTACTTC. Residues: CASSPSGLYEQYF.

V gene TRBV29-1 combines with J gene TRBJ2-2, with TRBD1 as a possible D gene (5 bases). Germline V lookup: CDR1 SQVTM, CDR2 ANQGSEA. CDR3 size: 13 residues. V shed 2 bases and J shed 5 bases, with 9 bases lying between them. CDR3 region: CSVETQGTGELFF. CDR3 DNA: TGCAGCGTTGAAACGCAGGGAACCGGGGAGCTGTTTTTT.

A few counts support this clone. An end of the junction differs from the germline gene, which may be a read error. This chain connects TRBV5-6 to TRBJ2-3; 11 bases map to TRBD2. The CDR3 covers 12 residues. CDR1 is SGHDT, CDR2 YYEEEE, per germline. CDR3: CASSMGTSGGSF. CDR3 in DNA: TGTGCCAGCAGCATGGGGACTAGCGGAGGTTCTTTT.

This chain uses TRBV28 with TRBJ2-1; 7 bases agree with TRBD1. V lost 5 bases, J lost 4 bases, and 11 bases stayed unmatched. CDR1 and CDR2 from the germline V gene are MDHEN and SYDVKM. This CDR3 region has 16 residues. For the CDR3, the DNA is TGTGCCAGCAGTCCCGCGACAGGGCGAAATTACAATGAGCAGTTCTTC. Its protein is CASSPATGRNYNEQFF.

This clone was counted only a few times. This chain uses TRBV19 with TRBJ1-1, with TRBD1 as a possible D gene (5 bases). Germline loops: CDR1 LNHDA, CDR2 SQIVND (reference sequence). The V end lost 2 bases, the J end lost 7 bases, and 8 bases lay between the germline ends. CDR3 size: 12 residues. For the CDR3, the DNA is TGTGCCAGTAGTATATCAGGGAATGAAGCTTTCTTT. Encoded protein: CASSISGNEAFF.

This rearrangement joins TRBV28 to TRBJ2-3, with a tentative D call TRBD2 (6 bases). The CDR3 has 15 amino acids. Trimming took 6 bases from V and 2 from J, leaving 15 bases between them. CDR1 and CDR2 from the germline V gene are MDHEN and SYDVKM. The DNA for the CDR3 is TGTGCCAGCAGCCTGGGACTTCTACTCACAGATACGCAGTATTTT. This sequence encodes CASSLGLLLTDTQYF.

In DNA form, the CDR3 reads TGTGCCAGCAGCTTAGCTTTCGGGGATCAGCAGTACTTC. It yields the protein CASSLAFGDQQYF. The V call is TRBV11-2, the J call TRBJ2-7; perhaps TRBD2 as D (5 bases). With 1 base removed from V and 8 bases from J, the gap between germline ends came to 12 bases. Germline V gene data show CDR1 as SGHAT and CDR2 as FQNNGV. The CDR3 contains 13 residues.

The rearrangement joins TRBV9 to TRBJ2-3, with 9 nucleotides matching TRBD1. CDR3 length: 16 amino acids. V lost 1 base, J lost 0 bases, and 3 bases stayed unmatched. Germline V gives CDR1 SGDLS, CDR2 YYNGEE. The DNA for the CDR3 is TGTGCCAGCAGCGTAACAGGGGGCTGGAGCACAGATACGCAGTATTTT. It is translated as CASSVTGGWSTDTQYF.

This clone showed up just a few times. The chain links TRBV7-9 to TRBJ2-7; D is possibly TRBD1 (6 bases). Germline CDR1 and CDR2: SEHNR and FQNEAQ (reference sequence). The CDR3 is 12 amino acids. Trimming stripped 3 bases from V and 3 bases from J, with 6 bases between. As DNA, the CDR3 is TGTGCCAGCAGCTTGACAGGCTACGAGCAGTACTTC. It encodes CASSLTGYEQYF.

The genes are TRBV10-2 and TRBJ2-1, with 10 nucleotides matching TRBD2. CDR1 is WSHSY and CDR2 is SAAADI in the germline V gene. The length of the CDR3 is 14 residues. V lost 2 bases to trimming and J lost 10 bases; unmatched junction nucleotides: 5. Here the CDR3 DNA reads TGCGCCAGCAGTGAGGGGACTAGCGCGGCCGAGCAGTTCTTC. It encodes CASSEGTSAAEQFF.

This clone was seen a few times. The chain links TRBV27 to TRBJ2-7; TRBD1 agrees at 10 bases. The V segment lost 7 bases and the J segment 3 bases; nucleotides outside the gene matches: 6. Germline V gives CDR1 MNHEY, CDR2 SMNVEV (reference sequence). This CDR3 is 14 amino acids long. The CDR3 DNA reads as TGTGCCAGCAACCCGGGACAGGGGAACTACGAGCAGTACTTC. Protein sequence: CASNPGQGNYEQYF.

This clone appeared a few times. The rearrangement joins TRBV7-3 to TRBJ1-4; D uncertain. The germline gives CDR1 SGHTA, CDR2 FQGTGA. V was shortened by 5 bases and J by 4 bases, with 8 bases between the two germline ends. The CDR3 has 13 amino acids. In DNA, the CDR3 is TGTGCCAGCAGCCCGACGGGTAATGAAAAACTGTTTTTT. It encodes CASSPTGNEKLFF.

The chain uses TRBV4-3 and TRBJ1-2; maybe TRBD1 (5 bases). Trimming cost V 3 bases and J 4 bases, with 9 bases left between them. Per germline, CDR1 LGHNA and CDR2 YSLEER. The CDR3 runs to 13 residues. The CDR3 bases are TGCGCCAGCAGCCACCGGACAAGCTATGGCTACACCTTC. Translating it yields CASSHRTSYGYTF.

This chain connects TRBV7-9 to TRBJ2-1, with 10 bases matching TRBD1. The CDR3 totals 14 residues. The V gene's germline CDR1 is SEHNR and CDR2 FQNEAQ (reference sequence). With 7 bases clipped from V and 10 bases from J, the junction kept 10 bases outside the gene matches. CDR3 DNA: TGTGCCAGCAACCGACAGGGGGCCTCAGGGGAGCAGTTCTTC. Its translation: CASNRQGASGEQFF.